This T cell receptor beta chain was captured by sequencing in a study of shared clonotypes between healthy human individuals (TCRdb year 2020). About the investigation overall: The cohort included a few men and a couple of women between 18 and 49 years of age. Per donor, three plates each were used for CD4 naive and CD4 memory, two for CD8 naive, and one for CD8 memory. To estimate repertoire size and how much clonotype sharing occurs between individuals, the study deeply sequenced the blood TCR repertoires of a handful of healthy adults. Different laboratories and diverse techniques were used to prepare libraries and sequence TCR repertoires, to increase sequencing depth and limit assay-specific biases. Per donor, leukapheresis produced somewhere between about 0.94 and 9 billion PBMCs. Overall study outcomes, separate from this receptor: Naive subsets generally had larger estimated clonotype richness than memory subsets. Pairwise subsampling led to the expectation that sequencing depth would affect the degree of clonotype sharing among donors. Even with the large sequencing depth, rarefaction of the sorted-subset datasets indicated that sequencing was incomplete. Sampling was restricted to blood, and TCR repertoires in tissue are likely to differ from TCR repertoires in blood. Compared with non-shared clonotypes, the clonotypes found in all four sorted-subset donors had higher generation probabilities. Because the study included a small number of donors, the genetic and exposure-history diversity represented was limited. When several donors were compared, the shared fraction of clonotypes was roughly 5% for naive CD4, approximately 3.3% for naive CD8, more than 2% for memory CD4, and 0.3% to 0.5% for memory CD8.

Using the deep immunoSEQ assay, TCR CDR3 regions were amplified from genomic DNA by multiplex PCR. For each cell subset, the extracted genomic DNA was distributed evenly across all wells of several immunoSEQ 96-well plates, and each plate served as one replicate. For sorted subsets, 200 to 250 ng genomic DNA, equal to about 30,000 T cell genomes, was loaded into each replicate PCR. Purified libraries were measured with a Qubit 3.0 fluorometer, size-checked on a Bioanalyzer 2100, and measured again with the KAPA Library Quantification kit. Every immunoSEQ 96-well plate was sequenced on a separate single-read 150-cycle Illumina NextSeq 550 flow cell. The paper's processing steps were these. Because the immunoSEQ output held only junctional sequences and lacked quality scores, the filtering could not match the filtering applied to full-length reads. Sequences were annotated with PyIR, a Python wrapper for IgBLAST v1.9, and V/J genes and CDR3 were assigned using IMGT germline references. Reads were removed for weak V/J assignments (E-value above 1e-6), missing CDR3, stop codons, out-of-frame junctions, or ambiguous translated residues. V3J clonotypes were defined as sequences sharing an identical inferred V gene, J gene, and CDR3 amino acid sequence. Percentage overlap between repertoires was computed as shared unique clonotypes divided by the size of the smaller repertoire. Three approaches were used to assess repertoire richness: RTK rarefaction, the Chao1 estimator, and Recon v2.1 estimates of unobserved clonotypes. For all TCRbeta clonotypes obtained by the gDNA method from a few donors, generation probabilities were computed with OLGA. In TCRdb, the immuneACCESS table is reduced to in-frame sequences with V and J assigned. These tables do not hold every clone; where another copy was compared, an unresolved V gene accounts for under half, and the others remain unexplained. Clonal size and the V and J genes are those of that table, whereas D and trimming came from the DNA. Within this sample are around 990,000 clones, with around 77% of them counted one time only. The top ten constitute about 0.94% of the sample.

The donors were healthy, HIV-negative adults with no recently reported acute infections or vaccinations. Every donor was a Caucasian adult residing in Nashville, Tennessee, USA. CD4+ T cells were enriched by magnetic negative selection; naive cells were then positively selected on CD45RA, and the negative fraction formed the memory subset. Blood was collected by leukapheresis, and PBMCs were isolated by Ficoll-Histopaque density gradient centrifugation and then cryopreserved in liquid nitrogen vapor phase. Purity and quantity of every magnetically sorted T cell population were checked by analytical flow cytometry. Each sorted fraction had its genomic DNA isolated and then quantified by UV absorbance on a Nanodrop 2000c. Of note for this clone: Which antigen it targets is not known. No per-base quality is available; no much larger clone lies one base away.

The junction carries 14 bases between V and J, which are trimmed by 0 bases and 2 bases respectively. CDR1 SGHNT and CDR2 YYREEE were looked up in the germline V gene (reference sequence). The CDR3 numbers 16 residues from cysteine through phenylalanine. The sequence is cut down to CDR3 DNA, 48 bases in frame from base 1. The TCR comes from a man aged 18 to 29 in good health. Some clones in this sample may be carry-over from other donors' samples. The rearrangement joined TRBV5-4 to TRBJ1-1, with a tentative D gene TRBD1 over 5 matching bases. Sequenced sample: memory CD4+ T cells from PBMCs. Per the publication, the cell subset or site label means: CD45RA-negative fraction. CDR3 sequence: CASSLVKRGQNTEAFF. The nucleotide sequence reads as follows: TGTGCCAGCAGCTTGGTCAAAAGGGGCCAAAACACTGAAGCTTTCTTT. The entire variable domain, with the stretches around the CDR3 drawn from the reference TRBV5-4 and TRBJ1-1 proteins, is ETGVTQSPTHLIKTRGQQVTLRCSSQSGHNTVSWYQQALGQGPQFIFQYYREEENGRGNFPPRFSGLQFPNYSSELNVNALELDDSALYLCASSLVKRGQNTEAFFGQGTRLTVV.